This T cell receptor beta chain was sequenced during a study of blood T cells in healthy people across ages. Germline V gene lookup returns CDR1 SQVTM and CDR2 ANQGSEA. The CDR3 consists of 15 residues. The junction had 13 bases not matched to a gene; V was cut back by 3 bases and J by 7 bases. The use of a sample-barcoded 5' primer and a J-beta primer mix characterized a second PCR of about 7 to 12 cycles. TCRdb re-called the 5' RACE reads through MiXCR, storing one row per CDR3 protein. The sample lists about 800,000 distinct CDR3 sequences, around 25% seen once, with around 3.6% in the top ten. These data also formed part of another study, on T cells of mothers and their children.

This TCR derives from a boy aged 10-17 years in good health. Sequenced: blood. The chain joins TRBV29-1 to TRBJ2-7, with 9 bases identical to TRBD1. The CDR3 nucleotides read TGCAGCGTTGAGCAGGACAGGGGAAATTCTTGGGAGCAGTACTTC. This gives the protein CSVEQDRGNSWEQYF.